One and the same sample provided the 10 T cell receptor beta chains below, sequenced in a study of cytomegalovirus exposure and HLA in healthy donors. The PCR used 60 Vbeta and 13 Jbeta primers. Libraries were prepared by immunoSEQ multiplex PCR; TCRdb keeps only in-frame clonotypes and omits some of them. The table has about 130,000 clones, approximately 82% seen once; the top ten hold 1.4% to 1.5%. Sequencing was performed on PBMCs. Receptors were obtained from a female donor in good health and CMV-seronegative.

The chain uses TRBV6-5 and TRBJ2-1; the match to TRBD2 covers 9 bases. V lost 4 bases, J lost 5 bases, and 3 bases stayed unmatched. The CDR3 loop spans 14 amino acids. The V gene's germline CDR1 is MNHEY and CDR2 SVGAGI. The CDR3 DNA reads TGTGCCAGCAGTTTAGCGGGAGTGCACAATGAGCAGTTCTTC. It translates to CASSLAGVHNEQFF.

The J gene is TRBJ1-2, the V gene TRBV28; 7 nucleotides line up with TRBD1. Germline V CDR1 and CDR2: MDHEN, SYDVKM. The CDR3 is 14 amino acids. V lost 6 bases, J lost 7 bases, and 11 bases stayed unmatched. In DNA, the CDR3 is TGTGCCAGCAGCGAGGGGGCCGGGAGTGGTGGCTACACCTTC. It is translated as CASSEGAGSGGYTF.

The chain has TRBV5-6 and TRBJ1-1; D possibly corresponds to TRBD1 (6 bases). V was shortened by 0 bases and J by 4 bases, with 16 bases between the two germline ends. There are 16 residues in the CDR3. Germline loops: CDR1 SGHDT, CDR2 YYEEEE. Written as DNA, the CDR3 is TGTGCCAGCAGCTTGGCGTTAACAGGGTTAAGCACTGAAGCTTTCTTT. This gives the protein CASSLALTGLSTEAFF.

J is TRBJ2-2 and V is TRBV28; the match to TRBD2 covers 8 bases. CDR3 size: 18 residues. J was trimmed by 6 bases and V by 5 bases; bases with no gene match: 17. Per the germline V gene, CDR1 is MDHEN and CDR2 is SYDVKM. The CDR3 DNA sequence: TGTGCCAGCAGTCCACCCGACGGGAGGGCGCGGGAGTCCGGGGAGCTGTTTTTT. Protein sequence: CASSPPDGRARESGELFF.

This clone came up once. The chain couples TRBV4-3 to TRBJ2-7; no clear D gene. Germline lookup yields CDR1 LGHNA and CDR2 YSLEER. V lost 0 bases and J 1 base, leaving 7 bases between the germline ends. The CDR3 spans 14 residues. CDR3 sequence reads: CASSQDPLSYEQYF. Written as DNA, the CDR3 is TGCGCCAGCAGCCAAGACCCCTTATCCTACGAGCAGTACTTC.

The chain combines TRBV28 with TRBJ2-5; tentatively, D is TRBD2 (6 bases). CDR1 and CDR2 from the germline V gene are MDHEN and SYDVKM. The CDR3 extends over 16 amino acids. V lost 5 bases to trimming and J lost 1 base, with 17 bases between them. CDR3 sequence (DNA): TGTGCCAGCAGTCCCAGTACTTGGGGGGTCCAAGAGACCCAGTACTTC. Its translation is CASSPSTWGVQETQYF.

The chain is built from TRBV7-3 and TRBJ2-7; TRBD1 might be the D (5 bases). Trimming removed 5 bases at V and 3 bases at J, with 11 bases between. CDR3 length: 13 amino acids. The germline V gene encodes CDR1 SGHTA and CDR2 FQGTGA. The CDR3 DNA reads TGTGCCAGCAGCCTAGACAGAAACTACGAGCAGTACTTC. This translates into CASSLDRNYEQYF.

The table lists this clone with a count of one. The chain employs TRBV5-1 and TRBJ2-2, with unresolved D. The V gene lost 0 bases and the J gene lost 5 bases, with 8 bases spanning the gap. CDR1 and CDR2 (germline): SGHRS, YFSETQ. This CDR3 comprises 14 residues. The CDR3 DNA sequence: TGCGCCAGCAGCTTGGCCGAGAAAACCGGGGAGCTGTTTTTT. Translated: CASSLAEKTGELFF. The full variable domain, its missing parts supplied by reference TRBV5-1 and TRBJ2-2, is KAGVTQTPRYLIKTRGQQVTLSCSPISGHRSVSWYQQTPGQGLQFLFEYFSETQRNKGNFPGRFSGRQFSNSRSEMNVSTLELGDSALYLCASSLAEKTGELFFGEGSRLTVL.

This sequence joins TRBV6-4 and TRBJ2-5, with 12 bases matching TRBD2. This CDR3 region has 16 residues. The germline V gene has CDR1 MRHNA and CDR2 SNTAGT. V trimming: 8 bases; J trimming: 5 bases; junction bases outside the gene matches: 12. Here the CDR3 DNA reads TGTGCCAGCTACCCGATTCCTACTAGCGGGAGGGAGACCCAGTACTTC. Its translation is CASYPIPTSGRETQYF.

The genes are TRBV5-4 and TRBJ2-5; 15 bases agree with TRBD2. J gave up 5 bases and V 6 bases, and 5 bases lay outside the gene matches. The CDR3 is made up of 15 amino acids. The germline gives CDR1 SGHNT, CDR2 YYREEE (reference sequence). The CDR3 nucleotides read TGTGCCAGCAACCCTGGGACTAGCGGGAGGGAGACCCAGTACTTC. Translated: CASNPGTSGRETQYF.